This T cell receptor (beta chain) was retrieved from a study of neurological immune-mediated disorders. Study-level findings and limits: No sharing of CDR3 amino acid sequences was observed among expanded clones across subjects, suggesting private repertoires in all groups. The highest TCR clonal expansion occurred in HTLV-1-associated myelopathy; multiple sclerosis fell below healthy controls.

PBMCs numbering 2 million and stored at -80 C yielded the unsorted libraries. This clonotype was counted many times. The antigen is unknown. With 10-nucleotide random UMIs included, cDNA was synthesized by 5'RACE. TCRdb re-derived calls from the 5' RACE reads in MiXCR, one entry per CDR3 protein. The data hold tens of thousands of distinct CDR3 sequences, with 15% to 20% observed a single time. The ends were cut back, 5 bases at V and 0 bases at J, with 18 bases in the middle. There are 17 residues in the CDR3. Germline values: CDR1 SGHTA, CDR2 FQGNSA. The sequenced sample consisted of PBMCs. The rearrangement joins TRBV7-2 to TRBJ2-3; D may be TRBD2 (6 bases). The receptor's source is a woman between 35 and 50 years old in good health. CDR3 nucleotide sequence: TGTGCCAGCAGCCCCGGGACTTTTTATTATAGCACAGATACGCAGTATTTT. Residues: CASSPGTFYYSTDTQYF.